The 5 T cell receptor beta chains in this list originate from one sample, sequenced in a study of T-cell memory formation after mild COVID-19. TCRdb independently ran MiXCR on the 5' RACE reads; one entry per CDR3 protein. Of some 250,000 distinct CDR3 sequences in the sample, 8% to 10% were seen once. Input material: PBMCs or a T cell subset sorted from them (not recorded which). The receptor set was obtained from a man aged 18 to 30 who had mild COVID-19 (a few samples of this study predate the infection). Cell type and time point are not known.

This rearrangement joins TRBV4-3 to TRBJ2-5; 8 bases are a match to TRBD1. Germline V gene data show CDR1 as LGHNA and CDR2 as YSLEER. The CDR3 totals 14 residues. After removal of 3 bases from V and 5 bases from J, the junction contained 5 bases not matched to a gene. The DNA of the CDR3 is TGCGCCAGCAGCCAGGGGGACAGGAGCGAGACCCAGTACTTC. It encodes CASSQGDRSETQYF.

Many counts were recorded for this clonotype. V is TRBV12-3 or TRBV12-4 and J is TRBJ2-2; D unclear. Trimming cost V 3 bases and J 4 bases, with 9 bases left between them. The CDR3 covers 14 residues. CDR3 DNA: TGTGCCAGCAGTTTGGGTGGTAGCACCGGGGAGCTGTTTTTT. Its translation is CASSLGGSTGELFF.

This clonotype was observed a handful of times. V usage is TRBV6-5 and J usage is TRBJ1-6; 7 bases fit TRBD1. Germline assignment: CDR1 MNHEY and CDR2 SVGAGI. The J segment lost 10 bases and the V segment lost 9 bases, leaving 6 bases of the junction unmatched. CDR3 length: 12 residues. DNA of the CDR3: TGTGCCAGTGGGGACAGCCACTCACCCCTCCACTTT. The encoded protein is CASGDSHSPLHF.

J is TRBJ1-6 and V is TRBV7-2; D is unclear. The CDR3 is made up of 14 amino acids. CDR1 and CDR2 from the germline V gene are SGHTA and FQGNSA. Trimming took 0 bases from V and 9 from J, leaving 9 bases between them. This CDR3 is CASSLASARSPLHF. Here the CDR3 DNA reads TGTGCCAGCAGCTTAGCGAGTGCGCGTTCACCCCTCCACTTT. The full variable domain, its missing parts supplied by reference TRBV7-2 and TRBJ1-6, is GAGVSQSPSNKVTEKGKDVELRCDPISGHTALYWYRQSLGQGLEFLIYFQGNSAPDKSGLPSDRFSAERTGGSVSTLTIQRTQQEDSAVYLCASSLASARSPLHFGNGTRLTVT.

This clonotype was observed a few times. The chain combines TRBV5-6 with TRBJ1-2, with 7 bases lining up with TRBD1. CDR1 is SGHDT, CDR2 YYEEEE, per germline. This CDR3 spans 12 amino acids. The trim removed 5 bases at V and 5 bases at J, leaving 3 bases unmatched. In nucleotides, the CDR3 is TGTGCCAGCAGTACAGGGGTATATGGCTACACCTTC. Translating gives CASSTGVYGYTF. Using reference TRBV5-6 and TRBJ1-2 for the parts outside the CDR3, the full variable domain is DAGVTQSPTHLIKTRGQQVTLRCSPKSGHDTVSWYQQALGQGPQFIFQYYEEEERQRGNFPDRFSGHQFPNYSSELNVNALLLGDSALYLCASSTGVYGYTFGSGTRLTVV.